The following is a TCR beta chain sequence with its context. The junction shows a germline mismatch at one end, possibly a read error. Germline DNA was also extracted, and blood RNA derived from unsorted whole blood. The investigators made TCR beta cDNA from approximately 500 ng total RNA, using a constant-region primer. Libraries of TCR beta came from three nested multiplex PCR rounds with slightly modified ARM-PCR. The study ran its first two PCR rounds for roughly 10 cycles each, using TRBV1-TRBV30 forward primers and a C-beta reverse primer. TCRdb re-derived calls from the multiplex PCR reads in MiXCR, one entry per CDR3 protein. The repertoire has fewer than 400,000 distinct CDR3 sequences, 65% of them found once; the top ten carry approximately 9%. This specimen belongs to a study of tumor-infiltrating lymphocytes in primary liver carcinoma. Germline assignment: CDR1 MNHNS and CDR2 SASEGT. The CDR3 extends over 18 amino acids.

The V gene is TRBV6-1, the J gene TRBJ2-5, with 16 bases identical to TRBD2. Sequenced sample: peripheral blood. The TCR was taken from a man aged 35 to 55 with primary liver carcinoma and hepatitis B virus infection. The CDR3 DNA reads TGTGCCGGCAGTGAGGGACTAGCGGGAGGGTCCCTACGGAGACCCCAGTACTTC. It specifies CAGSEGLAGGSLRRPQYF.